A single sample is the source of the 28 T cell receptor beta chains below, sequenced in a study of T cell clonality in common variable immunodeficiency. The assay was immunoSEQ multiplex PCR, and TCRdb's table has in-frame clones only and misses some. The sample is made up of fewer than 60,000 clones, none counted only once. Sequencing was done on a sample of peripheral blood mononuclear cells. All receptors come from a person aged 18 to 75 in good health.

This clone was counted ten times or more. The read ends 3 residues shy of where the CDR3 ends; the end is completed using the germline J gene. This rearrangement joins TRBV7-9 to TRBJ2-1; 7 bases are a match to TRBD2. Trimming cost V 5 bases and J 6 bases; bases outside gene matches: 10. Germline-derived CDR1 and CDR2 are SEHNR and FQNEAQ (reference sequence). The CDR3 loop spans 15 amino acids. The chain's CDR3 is CASSDPGLVGNEQFF. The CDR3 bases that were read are TGTGCCAGCAGCGACCCAGGACTAGTGGGCAATGAG.

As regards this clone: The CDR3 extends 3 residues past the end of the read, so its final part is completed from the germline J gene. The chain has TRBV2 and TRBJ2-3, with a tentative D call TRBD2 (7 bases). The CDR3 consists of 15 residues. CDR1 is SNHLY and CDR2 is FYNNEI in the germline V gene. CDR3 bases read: TGTGCCAGCACCCTTTGGGGGGGCGAAGGTCAGCCG. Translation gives CASTLWGGEGQP. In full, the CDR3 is CASTLWGGEGQPQYF.

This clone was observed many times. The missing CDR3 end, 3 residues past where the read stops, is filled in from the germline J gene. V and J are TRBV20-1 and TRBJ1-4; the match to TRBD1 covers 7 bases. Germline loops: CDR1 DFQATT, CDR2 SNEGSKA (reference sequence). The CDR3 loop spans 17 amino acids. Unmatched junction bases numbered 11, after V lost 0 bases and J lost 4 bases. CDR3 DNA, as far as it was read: TGCAGTGCTAGAGATAGGGAAGGGGGCTCCGGTAATGAAAAA. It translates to CSARDREGGSGNEK. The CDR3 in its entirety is CSARDREGGSGNEKLFF.

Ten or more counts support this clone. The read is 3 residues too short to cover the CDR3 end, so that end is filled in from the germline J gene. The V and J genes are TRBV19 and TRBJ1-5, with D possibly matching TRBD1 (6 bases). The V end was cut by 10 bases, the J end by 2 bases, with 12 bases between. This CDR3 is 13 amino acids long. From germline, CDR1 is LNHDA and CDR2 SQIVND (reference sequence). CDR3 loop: CAIGGRGNQPQHF. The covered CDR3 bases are TGTGCCATTGGGGGCCGGGGCAATCAGCCC.

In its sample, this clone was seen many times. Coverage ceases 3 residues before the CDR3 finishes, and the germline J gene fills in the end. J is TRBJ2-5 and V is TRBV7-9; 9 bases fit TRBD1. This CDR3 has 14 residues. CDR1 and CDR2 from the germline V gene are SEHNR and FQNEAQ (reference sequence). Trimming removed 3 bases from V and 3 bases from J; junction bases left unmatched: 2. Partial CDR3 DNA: TGTGCCAGCAGCTTCCGGGACAGGGAAGAGACC. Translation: CASSFRDREET. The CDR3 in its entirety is CASSFRDREETQYF.

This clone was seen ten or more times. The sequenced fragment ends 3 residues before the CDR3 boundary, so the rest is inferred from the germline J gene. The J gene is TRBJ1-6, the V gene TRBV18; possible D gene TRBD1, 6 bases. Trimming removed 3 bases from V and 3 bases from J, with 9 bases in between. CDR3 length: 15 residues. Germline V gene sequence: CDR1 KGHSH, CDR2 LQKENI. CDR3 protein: CASSPEGVYNSPLHF. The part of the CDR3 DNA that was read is TGTGCCAGCTCACCGGAGGGGGTCTATAATTCACCC. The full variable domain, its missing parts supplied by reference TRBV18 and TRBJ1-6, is NAGVMQNPRHLVRRRGQEARLRCSPMKGHSHVYWYRQLPEEGLKFMVYLQKENIIDESGMPKERFSAEFPKEGPSILRIQQVVRGDSAAYFCASSPEGVYNSPLHFGNGTRLTVT.

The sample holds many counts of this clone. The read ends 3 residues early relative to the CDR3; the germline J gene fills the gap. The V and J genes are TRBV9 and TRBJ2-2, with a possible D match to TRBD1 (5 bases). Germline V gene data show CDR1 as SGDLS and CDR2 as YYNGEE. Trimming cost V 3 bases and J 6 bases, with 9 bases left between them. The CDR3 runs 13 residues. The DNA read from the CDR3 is TGTGCCAGCAGCGCCGGACATCCCGGGGAG. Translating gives CASSAGHPGE. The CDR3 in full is CASSAGHPGELFF.

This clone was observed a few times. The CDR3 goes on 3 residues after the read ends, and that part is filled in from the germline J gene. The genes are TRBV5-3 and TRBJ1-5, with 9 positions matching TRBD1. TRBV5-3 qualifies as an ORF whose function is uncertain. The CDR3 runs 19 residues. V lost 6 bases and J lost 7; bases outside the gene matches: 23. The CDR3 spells CARTVTQSSRDRVRQPQHF. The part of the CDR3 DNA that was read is TGTGCCAGAACCGTGACCCAGTCCAGCCGGGACAGGGTTCGCCAGCCC.

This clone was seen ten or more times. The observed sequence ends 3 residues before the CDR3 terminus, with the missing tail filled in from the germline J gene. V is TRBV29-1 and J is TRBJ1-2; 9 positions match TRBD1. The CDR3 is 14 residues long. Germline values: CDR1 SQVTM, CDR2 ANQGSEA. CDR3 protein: CSVEGDRGDYGYTF. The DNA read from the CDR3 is TGCAGCGTTGAAGGTGACAGGGGGGATTACGGC.

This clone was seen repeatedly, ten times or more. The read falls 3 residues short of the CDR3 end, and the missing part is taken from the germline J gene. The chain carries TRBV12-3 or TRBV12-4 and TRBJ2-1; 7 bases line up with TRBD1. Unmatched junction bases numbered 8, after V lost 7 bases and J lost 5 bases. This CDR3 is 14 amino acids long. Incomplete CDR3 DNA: TGTGCCAGCATCTTGGGGACAGTTCACAATGAG. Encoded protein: CASILGTVHNE. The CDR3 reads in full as CASILGTVHNEQFF.

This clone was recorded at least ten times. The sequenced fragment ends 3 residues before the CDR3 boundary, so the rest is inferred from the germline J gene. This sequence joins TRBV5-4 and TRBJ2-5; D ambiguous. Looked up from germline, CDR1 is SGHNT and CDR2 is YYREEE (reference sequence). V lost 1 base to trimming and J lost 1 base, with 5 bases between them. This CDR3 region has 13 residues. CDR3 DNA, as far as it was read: TGTGCCAGCAGCTTGTCTACCCAAGAGACC. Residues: CASSLSTQET. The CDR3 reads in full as CASSLSTQETQYF.

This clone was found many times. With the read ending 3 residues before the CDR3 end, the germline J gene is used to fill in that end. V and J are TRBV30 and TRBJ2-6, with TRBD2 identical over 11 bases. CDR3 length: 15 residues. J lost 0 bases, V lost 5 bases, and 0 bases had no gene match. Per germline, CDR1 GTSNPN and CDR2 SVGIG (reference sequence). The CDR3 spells CAWGLAGSGANVLTF. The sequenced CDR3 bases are TGTGCCTGGGGACTAGCGGGCTCTGGGGCCAACGTC.

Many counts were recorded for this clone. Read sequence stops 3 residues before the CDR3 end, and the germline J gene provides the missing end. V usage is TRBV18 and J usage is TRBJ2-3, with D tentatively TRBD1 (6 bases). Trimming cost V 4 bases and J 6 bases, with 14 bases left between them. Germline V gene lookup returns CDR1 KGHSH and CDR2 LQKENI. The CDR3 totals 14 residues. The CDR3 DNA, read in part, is TGTGCCAGCTCACGGATCCGGGACACGGATACG. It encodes CASSRIRDTDT. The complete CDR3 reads CASSRIRDTDTQYF. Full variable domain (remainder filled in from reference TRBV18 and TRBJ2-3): NAGVMQNPRHLVRRRGQEARLRCSPMKGHSHVYWYRQLPEEGLKFMVYLQKENIIDESGMPKERFSAEFPKEGPSILRIQQVVRGDSAAYFCASSRIRDTDTQYFGPGTRLTVL.

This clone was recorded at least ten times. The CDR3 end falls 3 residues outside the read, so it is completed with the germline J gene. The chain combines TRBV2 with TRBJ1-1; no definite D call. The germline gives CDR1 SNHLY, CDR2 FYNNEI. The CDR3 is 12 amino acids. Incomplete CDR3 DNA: TGTGCCAGCAGCGCGGGCTTCCCCGGA. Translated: CASSAGFPG. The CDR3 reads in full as CASSAGFPGAFF.

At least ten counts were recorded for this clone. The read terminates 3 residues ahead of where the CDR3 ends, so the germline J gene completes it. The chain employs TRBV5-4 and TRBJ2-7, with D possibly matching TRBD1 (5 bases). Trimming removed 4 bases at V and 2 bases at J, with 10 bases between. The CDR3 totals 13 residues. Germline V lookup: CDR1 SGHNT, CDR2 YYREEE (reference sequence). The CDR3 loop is CASSPGHTYEQYF. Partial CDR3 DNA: TGTGCCAGCAGCCCCGGACACACCTACGAG.

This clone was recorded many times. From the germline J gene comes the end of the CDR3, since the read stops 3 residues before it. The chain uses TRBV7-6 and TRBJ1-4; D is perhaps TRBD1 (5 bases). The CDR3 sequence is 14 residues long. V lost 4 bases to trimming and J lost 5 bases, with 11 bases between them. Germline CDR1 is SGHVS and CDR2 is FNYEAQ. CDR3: CASSWRGGNEKLFF. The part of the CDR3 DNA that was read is TGTGCCAGCAGCTGGCGGGGGGGGAATGAAAAA.

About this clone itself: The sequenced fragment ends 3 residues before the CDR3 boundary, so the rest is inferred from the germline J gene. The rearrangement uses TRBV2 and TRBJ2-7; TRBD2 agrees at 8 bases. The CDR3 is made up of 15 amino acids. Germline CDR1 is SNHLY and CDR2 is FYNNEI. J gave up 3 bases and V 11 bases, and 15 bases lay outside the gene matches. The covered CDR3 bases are TGTGCCCTTCAGGGTCCGGGAGGGCCCTTCTACGAG. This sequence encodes CALQGPGGPFYE. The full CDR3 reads CALQGPGGPFYEQYF.

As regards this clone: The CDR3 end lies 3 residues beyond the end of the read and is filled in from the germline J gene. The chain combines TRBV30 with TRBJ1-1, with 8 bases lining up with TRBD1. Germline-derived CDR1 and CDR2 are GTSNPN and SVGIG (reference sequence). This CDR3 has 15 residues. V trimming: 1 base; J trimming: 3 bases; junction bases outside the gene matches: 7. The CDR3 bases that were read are TGTGCCTGGAGTGAGACCAGGGGGCACGACACTGAA. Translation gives CAWSETRGHDTE. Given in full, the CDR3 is CAWSETRGHDTEAFF.

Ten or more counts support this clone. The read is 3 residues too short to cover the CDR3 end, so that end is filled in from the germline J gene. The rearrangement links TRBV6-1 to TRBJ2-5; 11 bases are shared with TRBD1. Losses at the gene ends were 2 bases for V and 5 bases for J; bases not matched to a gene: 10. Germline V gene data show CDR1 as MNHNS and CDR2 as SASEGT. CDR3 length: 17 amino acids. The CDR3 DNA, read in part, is TGTGCCAGCAGTGAAAAGGACAGGGGGCGGAGAGGTGAGACC. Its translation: CASSEKDRGRRGET. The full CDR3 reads CASSEKDRGRRGETQYF.

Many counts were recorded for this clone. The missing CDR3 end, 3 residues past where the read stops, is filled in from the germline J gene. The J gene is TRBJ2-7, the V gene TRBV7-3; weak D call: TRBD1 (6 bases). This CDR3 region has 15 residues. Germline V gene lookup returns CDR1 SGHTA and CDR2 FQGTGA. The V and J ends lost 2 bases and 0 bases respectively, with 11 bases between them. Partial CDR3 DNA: TGTGCCAGCAGCTTACCCCAGGGGAGCTCCTACGAG. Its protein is CASSLPQGSSYE. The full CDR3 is CASSLPQGSSYEQYF.

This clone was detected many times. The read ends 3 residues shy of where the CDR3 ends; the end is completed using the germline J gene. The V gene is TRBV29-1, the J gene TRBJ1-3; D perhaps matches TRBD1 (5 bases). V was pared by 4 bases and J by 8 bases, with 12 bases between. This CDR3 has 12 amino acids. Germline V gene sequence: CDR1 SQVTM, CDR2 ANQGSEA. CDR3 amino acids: CSVAPPGDTIYF. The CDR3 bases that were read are TGCAGCGTTGCCCCCCCGGGGGACACC.

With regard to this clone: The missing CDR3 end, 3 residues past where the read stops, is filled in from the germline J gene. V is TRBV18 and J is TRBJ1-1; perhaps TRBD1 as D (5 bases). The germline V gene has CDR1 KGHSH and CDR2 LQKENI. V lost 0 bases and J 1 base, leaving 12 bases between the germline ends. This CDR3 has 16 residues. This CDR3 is CASSPPLAGRNTEAFF. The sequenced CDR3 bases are TGTGCCAGCTCACCACCGTTGGCAGGGAGGAACACTGAA.

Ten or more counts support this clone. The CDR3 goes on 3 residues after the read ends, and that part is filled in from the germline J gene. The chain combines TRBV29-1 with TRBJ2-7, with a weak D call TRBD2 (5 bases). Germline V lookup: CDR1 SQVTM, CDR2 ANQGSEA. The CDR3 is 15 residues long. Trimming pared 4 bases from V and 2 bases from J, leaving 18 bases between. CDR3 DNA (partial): TGCAGCGTTGGGTTAGGACTCGCCAGACCCTACGAG. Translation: CSVGLGLARPYE. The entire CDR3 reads CSVGLGLARPYEQYF.

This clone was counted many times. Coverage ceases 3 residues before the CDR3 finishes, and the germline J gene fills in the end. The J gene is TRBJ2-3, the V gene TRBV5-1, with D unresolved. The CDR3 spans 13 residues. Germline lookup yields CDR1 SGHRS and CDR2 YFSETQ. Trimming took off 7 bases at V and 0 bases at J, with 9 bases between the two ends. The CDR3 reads CASAYGSTDTQYF. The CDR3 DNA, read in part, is TGCGCCAGCGCGTATGGTAGCACAGATACG.

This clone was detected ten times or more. The covered CDR3 bases are TGTGCCAGCAGCCCCTCCGGGATTAGCGGGAGTTCCTACGAG. It specifies CASSPSGISGSSYE. The whole CDR3 reads CASSPSGISGSSYEQYF. This chain links TRBV12-3 or TRBV12-4 with TRBJ2-7; 9 bases map to TRBD2. The CDR3 extends 3 residues past the end of the read, so its final part is completed from the germline J gene. The V segment lost 6 bases and the J segment 1 base; nucleotides outside the gene matches: 13. The CDR3 has 17 residues.

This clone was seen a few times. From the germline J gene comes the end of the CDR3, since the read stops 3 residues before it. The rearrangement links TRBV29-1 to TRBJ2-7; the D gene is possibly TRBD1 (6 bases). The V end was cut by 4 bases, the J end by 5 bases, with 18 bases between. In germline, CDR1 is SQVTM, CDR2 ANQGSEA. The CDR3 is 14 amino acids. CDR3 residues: CSVAIQGGIDEQYF. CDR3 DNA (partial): TGCAGCGTTGCGATACAGGGCGGTATCGACGAG.

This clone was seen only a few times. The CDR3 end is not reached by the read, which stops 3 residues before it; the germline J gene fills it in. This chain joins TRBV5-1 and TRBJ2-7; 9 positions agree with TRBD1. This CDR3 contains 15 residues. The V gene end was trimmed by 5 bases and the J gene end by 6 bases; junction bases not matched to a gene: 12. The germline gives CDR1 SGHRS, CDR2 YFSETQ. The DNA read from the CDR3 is TGCGCCAGCAGACAAGGGACAGGGCTCGACGGCGAG. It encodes CASRQGTGLDGE. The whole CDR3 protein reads CASRQGTGLDGEQYF.

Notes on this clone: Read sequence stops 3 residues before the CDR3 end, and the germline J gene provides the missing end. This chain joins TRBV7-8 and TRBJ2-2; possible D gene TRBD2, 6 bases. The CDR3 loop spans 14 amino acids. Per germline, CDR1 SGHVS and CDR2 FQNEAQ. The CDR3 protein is CASGLKGGREKLFF. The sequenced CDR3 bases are TGTGCCAGCGGACTTAAGGGAGGACGCGAAAAG.